The sequence of this TCR beta chain was determined in a study of CD8 T cells in Susac syndrome. RNA in amounts of roughly 0.5 to 1 ug was reverse transcribed with random hexamers. Using its own MiXCR run on the immunoSEQ multiplex PCR reads, TCRdb lists one record per CDR3 protein. The data hold some 63,000 distinct CDR3 sequences, with approximately 94% observed a single time. This TCR derives from a human donor with multiple sclerosis. The sequenced sample consisted of CD8+ T cells from PBMCs.

CDR3 sequence reads: CASSLDSEYGYTF. CDR3 bases: TGTGCCAGCAGTTTGGACAGCGAGTATGGCTACACCTTC. The chain is built from TRBV12-3 or TRBV12-4 and TRBJ1-2; possible D gene TRBD1, 6 bases. This CDR3 comprises 13 residues. Trimming took off 3 bases at V and 5 bases at J, with 10 bases between the two ends.